These 24 T cell receptor beta chains originate from one sample sequenced in a study of blood T cell repertoires in COVID-19. Using immunoSEQ multiplex PCR, the repertoire was profiled, and TCRdb retains in-frame clones only, with some absent. Of 30,000 to 35,000 clones listed, around four fifths are singletons. Sequencing input: peripheral blood. These receptors originate from a man in his fifties or sixties with acute or convalescent COVID-19.

The chain couples TRBV3-1 (or the pseudogene TRBV3-2) to TRBJ1-1, with 9 bases aligning to TRBD1. CDR1 LGHDT and CDR2 YNNKEL come from the germline V gene (reference sequence). The junction had 7 bases not matched to a gene; V was cut back by 4 bases and J by 7 bases. The CDR3 has 14 residues. The CDR3 here is CASSPRDRVGEAFF. CDR3 in DNA: TGTGCCAGCAGCCCCCGGGACAGGGTAGGTGAAGCTTTCTTT.

Only one count was recorded for this clone. CDR3: CASSLSGGFGNTIYF. The CDR3 DNA reads TGTGCCAGCAGCTTAAGCGGGGGTTTCGGAAACACCATATATTTT. The chain recombines TRBV7-8 with TRBJ1-3; perhaps TRBD1 as D (5 bases). The CDR3 is made up of 15 amino acids. V was pared by 2 bases and J by 4 bases, with 12 bases between. CDR1 is SGHVS, CDR2 FQNEAQ, per germline.

In its sample, this clone was seen once. The V call is TRBV24-1, the J call TRBJ2-3; 10 positions agree with TRBD2. This CDR3 has 18 residues. The V and J ends lost 4 bases and 2 bases, in that order; junction bases with no gene match: 11. Per germline, CDR1 KGHDR and CDR2 SFDVKD. The CDR3 protein is CATSEIAGTSAFTDTQYF. The CDR3 region has the DNA TGTGCCACCAGTGAGATAGCCGGGACTAGCGCCTTCACAGATACGCAGTATTTT.

This clone was counted between two and nine times. The V gene is TRBV7-3, the J gene TRBJ1-2, with D perhaps TRBD1 (5 bases). Trimming pared 6 bases from V and 6 bases from J, leaving 14 bases between. The CDR3 is 13 residues long. Germline CDR1 and CDR2: SGHTA and FQGTGA. CDR3 nucleotide sequence: TGTGCCAGCAGTCCGTCAGGGCTTGATGGCTACACCTTC. It codes for CASSPSGLDGYTF. Looking up the rest from reference TRBV7-3 and TRBJ1-2 gives the full variable domain: GAGVSQTPSNKVTEKGKYVELRCDPISGHTALYWYRQSLGQGPEFLIYFQGTGAADDSGLPNDRFFAVRPEGSVSTLKIQRTERGDSAVYLCASSPSGLDGYTFGSGTRLTVV.

V gene TRBV24-1 combines with J gene TRBJ2-6; 10 bases are shared with TRBD1. Per germline, CDR1 KGHDR and CDR2 SFDVKD. V was pared by 3 bases and J by 3 bases, with 4 bases of the junction left unmatched. The CDR3 is made up of 17 amino acids. The CDR3 is CATSDAGTGVGANVLTF. The CDR3 coding sequence is TGTGCCACCAGTGATGCCGGGACAGGGGTTGGGGCCAACGTCCTGACTTTC.

The chain links TRBV7-9 to TRBJ2-5; 7 nucleotides align to TRBD1. Germline V CDR1 and CDR2: SEHNR, FQNEAQ (reference sequence). The CDR3 length is 15 residues. V lost 5 bases, J lost 1 base, and 7 bases stayed unmatched. The CDR3 DNA reads as TGTGCCAGCAGCCCCTTTCGGGACAGCCAAGAGACCCAGTACTTC. It translates to CASSPFRDSQETQYF.

The gene calls are TRBV6-5 and TRBJ2-3; 8 bases line up with TRBD2. J was trimmed by 0 bases and V by 8 bases; bases with no gene match: 4. The germline V gene encodes CDR1 MNHEY and CDR2 SVGAGI. There are 14 residues in the CDR3. CDR3 residues: CASALAESTDTQYF. The CDR3 region has the DNA TGTGCCAGCGCACTAGCGGAGAGCACAGATACGCAGTATTTT.

This chain joins TRBV6-5 and TRBJ2-7, with 12 bases aligning to TRBD2. The CDR3 is 15 amino acids. Trimming at V came to 8 bases and at J to 0 bases, leaving 5 bases not matched to a gene. Per germline, CDR1 MNHEY and CDR2 SVGAGI. CDR3 sequence reads: CASRRLAGDSYEQYF. The CDR3 nucleotides read TGTGCCAGCCGAAGACTAGCGGGGGACTCCTACGAGCAGTACTTC.

V and J are TRBV5-4 and TRBJ1-3; TRBD1 agrees at 10 bases. CDR3 length: 15 residues. Losses at the gene ends were 4 bases for V and 0 bases for J; bases not matched to a gene: 1. The germline V gene has CDR1 SGHNT and CDR2 YYREEE (reference sequence). CDR3 sequence (DNA): TGTGCCAGCAGCCGGACAGGGGGCTCTGGAAACACCATATATTTT. Its protein product is CASSRTGGSGNTIYF.

V is TRBV30 and J is TRBJ1-1; D is possibly TRBD1 (5 bases). This CDR3 is 12 amino acids long. Trimming stripped 3 bases from V and 5 bases from J, with 10 bases between. CDR1 is GTSNPN, CDR2 SVGIG, per germline (reference sequence). CDR3: CAWRAGRTEAFF. The CDR3 bases are TGTGCCTGGAGGGCAGGGCGGACTGAAGCTTTCTTT.

This clone came up a few times. This chain links TRBV7-9 with TRBJ2-7; the match to TRBD1 covers 9 bases. Looked up from germline, CDR1 is SEHNR and CDR2 is FQNEAQ (reference sequence). Trimming at V came to 3 bases and at J to 3 bases, leaving 6 bases not matched to a gene. The CDR3 covers 15 residues. The CDR3 DNA reads TGTGCCAGCAGCTTCGTCGGGACAGGGCGCTACGAGCAGTACTTC. Residues: CASSFVGTGRYEQYF.

The rearrangement uses TRBV6-5 and TRBJ1-2; D might be TRBD1 (6 bases). The CDR3 spans 13 residues. V gave up 6 bases and J gave up 8 bases, with 16 bases separating them. The germline CDR1 and CDR2 sequences are MNHEY and SVGAGI. CDR3 sequence: CASRPQGTRGYTF. CDR3 in DNA: TGTGCCAGCAGGCCACAGGGAACGCGAGGCTACACCTTC.

As to this clone: One junction end does not reproduce the germline sequence, and a read error may be involved. CDR3 sequence: CASSQAVQYEQYF. In DNA, the CDR3 is TGCGCCAGCAGTCAAGCCGTTCAGTACGAGCAGTACTTC. This chain links TRBV4-1 with TRBJ2-7, with D unclear. This CDR3 is built from 13 residues. The germline V gene has CDR1 MGHRA and CDR2 YSYEKL.

The rearrangement joins TRBV27 to TRBJ2-6, with D tentatively TRBD1 (6 bases). The CDR3 has 17 residues. The V end was cut by 8 bases, the J end by 0 bases, with 17 bases between. Germline CDR1 reads MNHEY; CDR2 reads SMNVEV (reference sequence). The CDR3 DNA follows: TGTGCCAGCCAACCGGGACACGGCCTCTCTGGGGCCAACGTCCTGACTTTC. Its translation is CASQPGHGLSGANVLTF.

The V and J genes are TRBV3-1 (or the pseudogene TRBV3-2) and TRBJ2-3; TRBD2 agrees at 8 bases. CDR1 and CDR2 from the germline V gene are LGHDT and YNNKEL (reference sequence). The CDR3 has 15 amino acids. Trimming cost V 4 bases and J 3 bases; bases outside gene matches: 6. The CDR3: CASSRRGAETDTQYF. CDR3 nucleotides: TGTGCCAGCAGCCGGCGGGGGGCCGAGACAGATACGCAGTATTTT.

The rearrangement joins TRBV7-9 to TRBJ1-1; D gene ambiguous. Trimming left V 5 bases short and J 6 bases short, with 16 bases between. The V gene's germline CDR1 is SEHNR and CDR2 FQNEAQ (reference sequence). This CDR3 spans 14 amino acids. The CDR3 loop is CASSRDGLNPEAFF. DNA for the CDR3: TGTGCCAGCAGCCGTGACGGGTTAAACCCTGAAGCTTTCTTT.

V and J are TRBV4-2 and TRBJ1-1; tentatively, D is TRBD1 (5 bases). V was clipped by 3 bases and J by 4 bases, with 12 bases between them. This CDR3 contains 14 residues. Germline loops: CDR1 LGHNA, CDR2 YNFKEQ. As DNA, the CDR3 is TGTGCCAGCAGCCACTCTAGGGGAGGCACTGAAGCTTTCTTT. This encodes CASSHSRGGTEAFF.

This clone was found once. The chain employs TRBV19 and TRBJ2-7; TRBD1 agrees at 8 bases. CDR3 size: 15 residues. V was clipped by 6 bases and J by 4 bases; unmatched bases: 11. Germline loops: CDR1 LNHDA, CDR2 SQIVND (reference sequence). CDR3 region: CASRPGQGPGYEQYF. CDR3 sequence (DNA): TGTGCCAGTAGGCCCGGACAGGGTCCGGGATACGAGCAGTACTTC.

The V and J genes are TRBV27 and TRBJ2-7; 12 bases fit TRBD1. The CDR3 length is 16 residues. The germline V gene has CDR1 MNHEY and CDR2 SMNVEV (reference sequence). The trim removed 7 bases at V and 4 bases at J, leaving 11 bases unmatched. CDR3 amino acids: CASTPSGTGGWYEQYF. DNA for the CDR3: TGTGCCAGCACCCCGTCGGGGACAGGGGGCTGGTACGAGCAGTACTTC.

The chain is built from TRBV9 and TRBJ2-5; 11 nucleotides match TRBD1. Germline V CDR1 and CDR2: SGDLS, YYNGEE. The CDR3 is made up of 17 amino acids. Trimming took 2 bases from V and 1 from J; bases not matched to a gene: 7. The DNA for the CDR3 is TGTGCCAGCAGCGTCGGGACAGGGGGGACCCTCCAAGAGACCCAGTACTTC. As protein: CASSVGTGGTLQETQYF.

The genes are TRBV18 and TRBJ2-2, with 9 bases aligning to TRBD1. The CDR3 is 15 amino acids. With 3 bases clipped from V and 6 bases from J, the junction kept 5 bases outside the gene matches. CDR1 is KGHSH, CDR2 LQKENI, per germline. The CDR3 loop is CASSPRTGDAGELFF. In DNA, the CDR3 is TGTGCCAGCTCACCTCGGACAGGGGACGCCGGGGAGCTGTTTTTT.

This sequence joins TRBV27 and TRBJ2-7, with 8 positions matching TRBD2. V lost 1 base and J lost 5; bases outside the gene matches: 10. The germline CDR1 and CDR2 sequences are MNHEY and SMNVEV (reference sequence). CDR3 length: 16 amino acids. The CDR3: CASSLWSQREIDEQYF. The DNA for the CDR3 is TGTGCCAGCAGTTTATGGTCCCAGCGGGAGATCGACGAGCAGTACTTC.

The chain has TRBV30 and TRBJ2-1, with TRBD2 matching over 11 bases. The germline gives CDR1 GTSNPN, CDR2 SVGIG (reference sequence). The CDR3 consists of 15 residues. Trimming at V came to 4 bases and at J to 7 bases, leaving 9 bases not matched to a gene. CDR3 amino acids: CAWTPGTSGLNEQFF. For the CDR3, the DNA is TGTGCCTGGACCCCCGGGACTAGCGGTTTGAATGAGCAGTTCTTC.

This rearrangement joins TRBV2 to TRBJ2-4, with 7 bases matching TRBD1. After removal of 3 bases from V and 7 bases from J, the junction contained 6 bases not matched to a gene. CDR1 is SNHLY, CDR2 FYNNEI, per germline. CDR3 length equals 14 residues. This CDR3 reads CASSDGQEVNIQYF. Written as DNA, the CDR3 is TGTGCCAGCAGTGATGGACAGGAGGTGAACATTCAGTACTTC. Full variable domain (rest looked up from reference TRBV2 and TRBJ2-4): EPEVTQTPSHQVTQMGQEVILRCVPISNHLYFYWYRQILGQKVEFLVSFYNNEISEKSEIFDDQFSVERPDGSNFTLKIRSTKLEDSAMYFCASSDGQEVNIQYFGAGTRLSVL.